This record concerns one T cell receptor (beta chain) sequence. This specimen belongs to a study of blood T cell repertoires in COVID-19. About the research overall: The analysed material was cDNA or gDNA that came from T cells, B-cell-depleted T cells, or PBMCs.

Libraries were prepared by immunoSEQ multiplex PCR; TCRdb keeps only in-frame clonotypes and omits some of them. This sample carries 250,000 to 300,000 clones, 75% to 90% of them seen once, and the ten largest clones take around 10%. Germline V CDR1 and CDR2: MRHNA, SNTAGT. CDR3 length: 15 amino acids. Trimming took 6 bases from V and 2 from J; bases not matched to a gene: 7. Sequenced sample: peripheral blood. This receptor was taken from a woman aged 70-85 years with acute or convalescent COVID-19. The chain is built from TRBV6-4 and TRBJ2-1; TRBD1 matches 7 bases. The CDR3 bases are TGTGCCAGCAGCCGCTCTCAGGGGGCCTACAATGAGCAGTTCTTC. It yields the protein CASSRSQGAYNEQFF.